This T cell receptor beta chain was retrieved from a study of OX40 agonist ivuxolimab in advanced cancers. Study context: Treatment received earlier with anti-PD-1, anti-PD-L1 or anti-CTLA-4 agents was allowed, and under 50% had some.

V dropped 1 base and J dropped 5 bases, with 12 bases sitting between them. This CDR3 comprises 14 residues. CDR1 is SGHAT, CDR2 FQNNGV, per germline. TCRdb's copy holds only in-frame clones and misses some; the assay was immunoSEQ multiplex PCR. Altogether 48,000 or so clones are present, about 85% being singletons, with the ten largest covering 9.9%. The chain carries TRBV11-2 and TRBJ2-7; no clear D. The sample was CD4+ or CD8+ T cells sorted from blood, taken in a trial of the OX40 agonist ivuxolimab. The clonotype was recovered from an adult with an advanced solid tumor such as melanoma, head and neck, liver or kidney cancer. This CDR3 reads CASSLVLQSNEQYF. The CDR3 bases are TGTGCCAGCAGCTTAGTTCTACAGAGCAACGAGCAGTACTTC.